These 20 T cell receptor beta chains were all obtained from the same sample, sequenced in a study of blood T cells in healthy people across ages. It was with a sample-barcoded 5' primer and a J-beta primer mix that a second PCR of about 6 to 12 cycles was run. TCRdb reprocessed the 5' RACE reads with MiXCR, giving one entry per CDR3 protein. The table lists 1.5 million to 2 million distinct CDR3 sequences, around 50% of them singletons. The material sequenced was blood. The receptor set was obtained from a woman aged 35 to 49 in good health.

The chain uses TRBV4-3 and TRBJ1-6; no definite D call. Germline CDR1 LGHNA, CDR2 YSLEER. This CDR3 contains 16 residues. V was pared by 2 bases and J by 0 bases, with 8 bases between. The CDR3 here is CASSQNSGSYNSPLHF. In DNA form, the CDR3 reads TGCGCCAGCAGCCAAAACAGCGGCTCCTATAATTCACCCCTCCACTTT.

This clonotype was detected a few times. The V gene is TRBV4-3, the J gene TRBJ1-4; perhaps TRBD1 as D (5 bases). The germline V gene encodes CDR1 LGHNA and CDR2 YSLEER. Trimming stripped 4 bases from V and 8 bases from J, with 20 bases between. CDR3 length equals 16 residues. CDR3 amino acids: CASSPKSGRVGEKLFF. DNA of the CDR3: TGCGCCAGCAGCCCAAAGAGTGGCAGGGTGGGCGAAAAACTGTTTTTT.

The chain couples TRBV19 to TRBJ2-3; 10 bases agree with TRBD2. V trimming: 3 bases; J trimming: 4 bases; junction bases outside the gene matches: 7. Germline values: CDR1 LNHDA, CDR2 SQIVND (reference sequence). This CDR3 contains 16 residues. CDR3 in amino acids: CASSIGAGGPADTQYF. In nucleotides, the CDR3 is TGTGCCAGTAGTATCGGAGCGGGGGGGCCCGCAGATACGCAGTATTTT.

The CDR3 protein is CASSSTSYTNEKLFF. The DNA of the CDR3 is TGTGCCAGCAGCTCAACAAGTTATACTAATGAAAAACTGTTTTTT. V and J are TRBV7-2 and TRBJ1-4; no definite D call. CDR1 SGHTA and CDR2 FQGNSA come from the germline V gene. V was cut by 4 bases and J by 2 bases, with 11 bases left in between. This CDR3 has 15 amino acids.

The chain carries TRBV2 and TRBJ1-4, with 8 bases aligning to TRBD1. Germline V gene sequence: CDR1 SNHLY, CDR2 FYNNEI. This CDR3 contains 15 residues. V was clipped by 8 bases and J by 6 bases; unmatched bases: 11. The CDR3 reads CASQPETGVYEKLFF. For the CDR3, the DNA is TGTGCCAGCCAACCCGAGACAGGGGTCTATGAAAAACTGTTTTTT.

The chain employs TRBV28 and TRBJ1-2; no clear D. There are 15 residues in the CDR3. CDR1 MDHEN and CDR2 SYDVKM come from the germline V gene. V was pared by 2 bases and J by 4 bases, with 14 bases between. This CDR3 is CASSLTTLGTYGYTF. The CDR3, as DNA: TGTGCCAGCAGTTTAACGACCCTTGGAACCTATGGCTACACCTTC.

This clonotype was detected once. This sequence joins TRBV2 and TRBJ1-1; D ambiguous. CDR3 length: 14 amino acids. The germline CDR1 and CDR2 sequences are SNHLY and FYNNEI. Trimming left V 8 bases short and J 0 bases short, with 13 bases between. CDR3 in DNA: TGTGCCAGCGGTGCGTGGAGGTTGAACACTGAAGCTTTCTTT. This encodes CASGAWRLNTEAFF.

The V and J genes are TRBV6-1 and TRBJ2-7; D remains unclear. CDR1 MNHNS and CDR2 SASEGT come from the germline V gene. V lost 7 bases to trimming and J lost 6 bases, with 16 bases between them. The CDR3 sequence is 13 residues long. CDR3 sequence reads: CASTINWDGEQYF. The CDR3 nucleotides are TGTGCCAGCACCATCAATTGGGATGGCGAGCAGTACTTC.

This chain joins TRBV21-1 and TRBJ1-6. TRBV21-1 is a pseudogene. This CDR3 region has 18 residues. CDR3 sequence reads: CASSYPKRRNLVRSPLHF. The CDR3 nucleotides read TGTGCCAGCAGCTACCCTAAAAGACGGAACTTGGTTCGATCACCCCTCCACTTT.

CDR3 protein: CASSDKHRGIYEQYF. Written as DNA, the CDR3 is TGTGCCAGCAGCGATAAGCACAGGGGTATCTACGAGCAGTACTTC. The chain links TRBV21-1 to TRBJ2-7; the table gives TRBD1 as D, unverified against the DNA. TRBV21-1 is reported as a pseudogene. This CDR3 has 15 amino acids.

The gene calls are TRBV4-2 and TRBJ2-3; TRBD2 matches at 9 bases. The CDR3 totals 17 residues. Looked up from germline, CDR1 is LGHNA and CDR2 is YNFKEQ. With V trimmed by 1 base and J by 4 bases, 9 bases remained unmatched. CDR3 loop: CASSQAQGGGASDTQYF. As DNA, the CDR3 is TGTGCCAGCAGCCAAGCCCAGGGCGGGGGGGCTTCAGATACGCAGTATTTT.

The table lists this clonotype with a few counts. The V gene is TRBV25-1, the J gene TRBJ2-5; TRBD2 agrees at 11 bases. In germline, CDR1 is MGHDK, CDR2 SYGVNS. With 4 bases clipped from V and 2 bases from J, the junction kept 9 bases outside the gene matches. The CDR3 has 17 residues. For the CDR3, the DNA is TGTGCCAGCAGTGGGCCTCTAGCGGGGGGCCCTCAAGAGACCCAGTACTTC. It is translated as CASSGPLAGGPQETQYF. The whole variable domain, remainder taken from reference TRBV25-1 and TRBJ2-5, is EADIYQTPRYLVIGTGKKITLECSQTMGHDKMYWYQQDPGMELHLIHYSYGVNSTEKGDLSSESTVSRIRTEHFPLTLESARPSHTSQYLCASSGPLAGGPQETQYFGPGTRLLVL.

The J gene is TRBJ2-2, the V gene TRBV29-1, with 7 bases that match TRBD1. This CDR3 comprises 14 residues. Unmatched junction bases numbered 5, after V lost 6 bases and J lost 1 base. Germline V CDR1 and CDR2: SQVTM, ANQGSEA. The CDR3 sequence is CSVRRQGNTGELFF. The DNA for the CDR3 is TGCAGCGTCCGGAGACAGGGGAACACCGGGGAGCTGTTTTTT.

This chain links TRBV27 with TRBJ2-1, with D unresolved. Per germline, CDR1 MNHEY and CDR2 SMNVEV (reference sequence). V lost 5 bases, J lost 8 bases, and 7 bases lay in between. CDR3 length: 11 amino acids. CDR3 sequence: CASSIGDEQFF. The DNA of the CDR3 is TGTGCCAGCAGTATTGGGGATGAGCAGTTCTTC.

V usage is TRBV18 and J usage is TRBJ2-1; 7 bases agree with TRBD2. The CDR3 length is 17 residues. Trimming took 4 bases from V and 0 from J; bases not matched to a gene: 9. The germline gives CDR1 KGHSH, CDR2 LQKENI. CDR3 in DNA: TGTGCCAGCTCACTTTTTTCCGGGACTATCTCCTACAATGAGCAGTTCTTC. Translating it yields CASSLFSGTISYNEQFF.

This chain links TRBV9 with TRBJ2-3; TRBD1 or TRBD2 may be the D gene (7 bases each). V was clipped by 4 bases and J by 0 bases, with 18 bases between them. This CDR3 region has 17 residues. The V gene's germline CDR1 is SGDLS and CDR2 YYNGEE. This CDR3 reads CASSLRPRGGSTDTQYF. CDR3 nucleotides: TGTGCCAGCAGCCTCCGACCCAGGGGGGGGAGCACAGATACGCAGTATTTT.

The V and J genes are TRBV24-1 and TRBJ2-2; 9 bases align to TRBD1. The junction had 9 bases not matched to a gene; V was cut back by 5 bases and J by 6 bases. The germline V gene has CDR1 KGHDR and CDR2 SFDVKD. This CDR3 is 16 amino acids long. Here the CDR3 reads CATSGSRDRVSGELFF. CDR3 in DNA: TGTGCCACCAGTGGTTCCCGGGACAGGGTGTCCGGGGAGCTGTTTTTT.

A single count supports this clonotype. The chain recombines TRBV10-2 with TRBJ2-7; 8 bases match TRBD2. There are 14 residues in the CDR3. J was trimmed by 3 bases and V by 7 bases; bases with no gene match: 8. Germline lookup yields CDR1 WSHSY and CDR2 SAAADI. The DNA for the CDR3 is TGCGCCAGCACTACGGCGGGGGGCCTCTACGAGCAGTACTTC. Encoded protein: CASTTAGGLYEQYF.

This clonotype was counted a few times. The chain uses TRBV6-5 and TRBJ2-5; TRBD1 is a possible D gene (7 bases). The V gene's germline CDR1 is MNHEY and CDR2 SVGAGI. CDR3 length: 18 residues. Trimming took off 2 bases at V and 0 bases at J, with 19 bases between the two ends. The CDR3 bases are TGTGCCAGCAGTTACCGCGGGATACAGGGGTCGTACCAAGAGACCCAGTACTTC. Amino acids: CASSYRGIQGSYQETQYF.

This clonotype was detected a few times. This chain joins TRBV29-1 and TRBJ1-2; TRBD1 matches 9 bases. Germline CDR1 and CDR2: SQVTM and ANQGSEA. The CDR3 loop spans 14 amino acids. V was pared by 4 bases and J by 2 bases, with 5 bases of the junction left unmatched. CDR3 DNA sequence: TGCAGCGTTGTATGGACAGGGGCAAACTATGGCTACACCTTC. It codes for CSVVWTGANYGYTF.